These 24 T cell receptor beta chains came from one sample sequenced in a study of blood T cells in healthy people across ages. It was with a sample-barcoded 5' primer and a J-beta primer mix that a second PCR of roughly 7 to 11 cycles was run. TCRdb re-called the 5' RACE reads through MiXCR, storing one row per CDR3 protein. The table lists around 1,000,000 distinct CDR3 sequences, around 25% of them singletons, with around 0.7% in the top ten. These data also formed part of another study, on T cells of mothers and their children.

Sequencing input: blood. The receptors here all came from a girl aged 2-9 years in good health.

This clonotype has just a few counts. V gene TRBV20-1 combines with J gene TRBJ2-3; D not certain. V was clipped by 5 bases and J by 2 bases, with 14 bases between them. The CDR3 contains 14 residues. Germline assignment: CDR1 DFQATT and CDR2 SNEGSKA (reference sequence). This CDR3 reads CSARWGGFTDTQYF. The DNA for the CDR3 is TGCAGTGCTCGCTGGGGTGGCTTCACAGATACGCAGTATTTT.

This chain uses TRBV7-9 with TRBJ2-3, with TRBD2 matching over 7 bases. The germline V gene encodes CDR1 SEHNR and CDR2 FQNEAQ (reference sequence). The CDR3 sequence is 14 residues long. The junction had 2 bases not matched to a gene; V was cut back by 1 base and J by 4 bases. The CDR3 DNA sequence: TGTGCCAGCAGCTTAGAGACTAGCCCAGATACGCAGTATTTT. Its translation: CASSLETSPDTQYF.

This clonotype was observed a handful of times. CDR3 amino acids: CSVEVTGTGGIGYTF. The CDR3 DNA reads as TGCAGCGTTGAAGTTACAGGGACAGGGGGTATAGGCTACACCTTC. The gene calls are TRBV29-1 and TRBJ1-2; 11 bases fit TRBD1. J gave up 8 bases and V 1 base, and 9 bases lay outside the gene matches. The length of the CDR3 is 15 residues. CDR1 and CDR2 from the germline V gene are SQVTM and ANQGSEA.

The rearrangement joins TRBV28 to TRBJ1-1, with D tentatively TRBD1 (5 bases). Germline CDR1 and CDR2: MDHEN and SYDVKM. V shed 3 bases and J shed 5 bases, with 28 bases lying between them. CDR3 length equals 19 residues. This CDR3 is CASSLSPGGAKRRVTEAFF. The CDR3 DNA is TGTGCCAGCAGTTTGAGCCCGGGTGGGGCCAAACGTCGGGTAACTGAAGCTTTCTTT. Together with reference TRBV28 and TRBJ1-1, the CDR3 gives the full variable domain: DVKVTQSSRYLVKRTGEKVFLECVQDMDHENMFWYRQDPGLGLRLIYFSYDVKMKEKGDIPEGYSVSREKKERFSLILESASTNQTSMYLCASSLSPGGAKRRVTEAFFGQGTRLTVV.

The chain joins TRBV6-6 to TRBJ2-5; D perhaps matches TRBD2 (6 bases). V was trimmed by 4 bases and J by 11 bases, leaving 20 bases between them. The CDR3 is 14 residues long. Germline values: CDR1 MNHNY, CDR2 SVGAGI (reference sequence). The CDR3 region is CASSFSGLPIGQYF. The CDR3 bases are TGTGCCAGCAGTTTCTCGGGACTCCCCATCGGGCAGTACTTC.

The chain recombines TRBV6-5 with TRBJ2-3; TRBD2 is a possible D gene (5 bases). The CDR3 is 13 residues long. Looked up from germline, CDR1 is MNHEY and CDR2 is SVGAGI. The V end was cut by 8 bases, the J end by 6 bases, with 15 bases between. The CDR3, as DNA: TGTGCCAGCGTGAGGGTCCTCGGGGATACGCAGTATTTT. Translating gives CASVRVLGDTQYF.

This chain connects TRBV12-3 or TRBV12-4 to TRBJ1-5, with a weak D call TRBD1 (5 bases). This CDR3 comprises 14 residues. The germline V and J ends were trimmed by 4 bases and 3 bases, with 10 bases remaining between them. The CDR3 bases are TGTGCCAGCAGTTACGAAGGACACAATCAGCCCCAGCATTTT. Amino acid sequence: CASSYEGHNQPQHF.

This clonotype showed up just a few times. The chain uses TRBV11-3 and TRBJ2-1, with D maybe TRBD2 (5 bases). The CDR3 length is 13 residues. Looked up from germline, CDR1 is SGHNT and CDR2 is YENEEA. V was clipped by 1 base and J by 13 bases, with 14 bases between them. The CDR3 sequence: CASSLGSGVRQFF. The DNA for the CDR3 is TGTGCCAGCAGCTTAGGTTCCGGGGTGCGACAGTTCTTC.

This chain uses TRBV6-5 with TRBJ2-5; D gene unclear. Trimming took 8 bases from V and 2 from J, leaving 9 bases between them. The germline V gene encodes CDR1 MNHEY and CDR2 SVGAGI. CDR3 length: 12 residues. CDR3 region: CASYRSQETQYF. The CDR3 region has the DNA TGTGCCAGCTACCGGAGTCAAGAGACCCAGTACTTC.

This clonotype showed up just a few times. The chain carries TRBV4-3 and TRBJ2-5; D is uncertain. The J call could be wrong; TRBJ2-1 is a better fit for the DNA end. The CDR3 has 14 amino acids. Per the germline V gene, CDR1 is LGHNA and CDR2 is YSLEER. Here the CDR3 reads CASSQRLVYNEQFF. In nucleotides, the CDR3 is TGCGCCAGCAGCCAAAGGCTCGTTTACAATGAGCAGTTCTTC.

The chain links TRBV6-1 to TRBJ2-4; D might be TRBD1 (6 bases). The V gene lost 4 bases and the J gene lost 5 bases, with 9 bases spanning the gap. The CDR3 consists of 13 residues. Germline V gives CDR1 MNHNS, CDR2 SASEGT. The CDR3 loop reads CASSADRQNIQYF. The CDR3 bases are TGTGCCAGCAGTGCGGACAGACAAAACATTCAGTACTTC.

This rearrangement joins TRBV9 to TRBJ2-7; D unresolved. Germline-derived CDR1 and CDR2 are SGDLS and YYNGEE. The germline V and J ends were trimmed by 0 bases and 5 bases, with 15 bases remaining between them. The length of the CDR3 is 15 residues. CDR3 coding DNA: TGTGCCAGCAGCGTAGACGGAAGACACCTCGACGAGCAGTACTTC. Its protein product is CASSVDGRHLDEQYF.

The chain has TRBV3-1 and TRBJ2-3; D gene ambiguous. CDR3 length: 13 residues. Germline V gene data show CDR1 as LGHDT and CDR2 as YNNKEL (reference sequence). V dropped 0 bases and J dropped 14 bases, with 15 bases sitting between them. This chain's CDR3 is CASSQDFGRWGYF. The CDR3 nucleotides read TGTGCCAGCAGCCAAGATTTTGGACGGTGGGGGTATTTT.

The rearrangement uses TRBV4-2 and TRBJ1-4; the match to TRBD1 covers 11 bases. The CDR3 length is 17 residues. CDR1 LGHNA and CDR2 YNFKEQ come from the germline V gene. With V trimmed by 0 bases and J by 8 bases, 8 bases remained unmatched. As DNA, the CDR3 is TGTGCCAGCAGCCAAGATGTAGGACAGGGGGCAAGGGAAAAACTGTTTTTT. Protein sequence: CASSQDVGQGAREKLFF.

The chain couples TRBV3-1 to TRBJ2-1; 12 bases line up with TRBD2. The V and J ends lost 4 bases and 2 bases, in that order; junction bases with no gene match: 9. The germline V gene has CDR1 LGHDT and CDR2 YNNKEL (reference sequence). The CDR3 extends over 18 amino acids. The CDR3 sequence is CASSLTSGGFWTYNEQFF. The DNA of the CDR3 is TGTGCCAGCAGCCTTACTAGCGGGGGGTTTTGGACCTACAATGAGCAGTTCTTC.

This clonotype showed up just a few times. The J gene is TRBJ2-1, the V gene TRBV6-1, with a possible D match to TRBD1 (6 bases). Germline assignment: CDR1 MNHNS and CDR2 SASEGT. V lost 3 bases and J 8 bases, leaving 8 bases between the germline ends. The CDR3 is 12 amino acids. The DNA for the CDR3 is TGTGCCAGCAGTGAGACAGGTCATGAGCAGTTCTTC. Amino acid sequence: CASSETGHEQFF.

The count of this clonotype is one. The chain combines TRBV4-3 with TRBJ2-7; unclear D gene. CDR1 and CDR2 from the germline V gene are LGHNA and YSLEER. Between the trimmed V and J ends, which lost 4 bases and 3 bases, there was a span of 13 bases. CDR3 length: 14 residues. CDR3 nucleotide sequence: TGCGCCAGCAGCCCGTCGCAGGAATACTACGAGCAGTACTTC. Encoded protein: CASSPSQEYYEQYF.

V and J are TRBV7-8 and TRBJ2-5, with 9 positions matching TRBD1. Trimming took 10 bases from V and 5 from J; bases not matched to a gene: 5. Germline CDR1 and CDR2: SGHVS and FQNEAQ. This CDR3 comprises 12 residues. The CDR3 nucleotides read TGTGCCACACAGGGGGCTGTGGAGACCCAGTACTTC. It specifies CATQGAVETQYF.

The CDR3 spells CASYRPSGRYNEQFF. DNA for the CDR3: TGTGCCAGCTACCGACCTAGCGGTCGATACAATGAGCAGTTCTTC. The chain recombines TRBV6-6 with TRBJ2-1; 7 positions agree with TRBD2. Losses at the gene ends were 8 bases for V and 4 bases for J; bases not matched to a gene: 11. The germline V gene encodes CDR1 MNHNY and CDR2 SVGAGI (reference sequence). The CDR3 extends over 15 amino acids.

The chain joins TRBV7-8 to TRBJ2-1; TRBD2 matches at 8 bases. Germline V gives CDR1 SGHVS, CDR2 FQNEAQ. The CDR3 loop spans 17 amino acids. The J segment lost 8 bases and the V segment lost 3 bases, leaving 15 bases of the junction unmatched. CDR3 bases: TGTGCCAGCAGCTTCATGGCGGGAGGATCTGCGTTGGATGAGCAGTTCTTC. Protein product: CASSFMAGGSALDEQFF.

This clonotype was counted between two and nine times. The chain recombines TRBV6-2 or TRBV6-3 with TRBJ2-5, with D perhaps matching TRBD2 (6 bases). The closer fit of TRBJ2-1 to the DNA end suggests the J call may be wrong. CDR1 is MNHEY, CDR2 SVGEGT, per germline. CDR3 size: 16 residues. The CDR3: CASSPEGSGLHNEQFF. CDR3 nucleotide sequence: TGTGCCAGCAGTCCCGAGGGGTCGGGACTGCACAATGAGCAGTTCTTC.

This clonotype turned up a few times. V gene TRBV6-2 or TRBV6-3 combines with J gene TRBJ2-3; tentatively, D is TRBD1 or TRBD2 (6 bases each). CDR3 length: 15 amino acids. Trimming stripped 4 bases from V and 3 bases from J, with 14 bases between. Germline V gene sequence: CDR1 MNHEY, CDR2 SVGEGT. The CDR3 loop reads CASSLTGAATDTQYF. In nucleotides, the CDR3 is TGTGCCAGCAGTTTGACGGGGGCGGCGACAGATACGCAGTATTTT.

The genes are TRBV4-3 and TRBJ1-1, with D possibly TRBD1 on 6 matching bases. There are 14 residues in the CDR3. Trimming pared 1 base from V and 2 bases from J, leaving 8 bases between. Germline CDR1 and CDR2: LGHNA and YSLEER. The CDR3 region is CASSQGTANTEAFF. For the CDR3, the DNA is TGCGCCAGCAGCCAAGGGACAGCCAACACTGAAGCTTTCTTT.

The chain combines TRBV20-1 with TRBJ1-1, with TRBD1 as a possible D gene (5 bases). With 6 bases removed from V and 7 bases from J, the gap between germline ends came to 15 bases. Germline V lookup: CDR1 DFQATT, CDR2 SNEGSKA (reference sequence). The CDR3 runs to 12 residues. CDR3 in amino acids: CSAGAGSFEAFF. The CDR3 DNA reads as TGCAGTGCAGGGGCGGGGAGTTTTGAAGCTTTCTTT.